The clone carrying this TCR beta chain has more than one count but fewer than ten. Its antigen remains unidentified. PCR used 60 Vbeta primers and 13 Jbeta primers. The assay was immunoSEQ multiplex PCR, and TCRdb's table has in-frame clones only and misses some. This sample has 150,000 to 200,000 clones, with about four fifths found just once. V was clipped by 1 base and J by 0 bases; unmatched bases: 8. The CDR3 is made up of 17 amino acids. Germline CDR1 is LGHNA and CDR2 is YSLEER. The data originate from a study of cytomegalovirus exposure and HLA in healthy donors. Study observations and caveats: In a later analysis, V- and J-gene trimming of beta chains associated with a DCLRE1C missense variant, replicated independently.

V and J are TRBV4-3 and TRBJ1-1, with TRBD1 matching over 7 bases. Sequencing was carried out using PBMCs. The receptor's source is a woman in her twenties or thirties in good health and CMV-seropositive. The CDR3 is CASSQASWTGMNTEAFF. The CDR3 coding sequence is TGCGCCAGCAGCCAAGCAAGCTGGACAGGCATGAACACTGAAGCTTTCTTT.